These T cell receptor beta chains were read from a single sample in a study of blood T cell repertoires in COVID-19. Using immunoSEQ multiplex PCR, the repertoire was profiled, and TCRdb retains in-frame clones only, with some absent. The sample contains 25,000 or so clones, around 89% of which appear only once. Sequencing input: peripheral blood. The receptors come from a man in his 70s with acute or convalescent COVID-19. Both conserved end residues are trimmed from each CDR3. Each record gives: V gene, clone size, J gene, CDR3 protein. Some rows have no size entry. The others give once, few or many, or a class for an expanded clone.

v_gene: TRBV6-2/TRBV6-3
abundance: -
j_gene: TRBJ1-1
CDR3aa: ASSYPRGLTLEAF

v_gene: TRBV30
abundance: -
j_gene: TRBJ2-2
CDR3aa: AWSVTSGRGTGELF

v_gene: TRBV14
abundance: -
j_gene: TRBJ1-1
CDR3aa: ASSPLLPGLLNTEAF

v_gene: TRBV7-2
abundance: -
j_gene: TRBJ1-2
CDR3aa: ASSLSTGQNYGYT

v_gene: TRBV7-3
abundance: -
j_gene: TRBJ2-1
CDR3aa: ASSSAGATLTYNEQF

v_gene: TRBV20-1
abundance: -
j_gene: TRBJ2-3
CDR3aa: SASGRGRGDTQY

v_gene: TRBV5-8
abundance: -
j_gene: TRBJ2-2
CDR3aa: ASSRDRELIGELF

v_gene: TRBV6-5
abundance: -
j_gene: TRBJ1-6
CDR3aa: ASTNSGNSPLH

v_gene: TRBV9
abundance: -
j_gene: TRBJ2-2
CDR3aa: ASSRGRGSTGELF

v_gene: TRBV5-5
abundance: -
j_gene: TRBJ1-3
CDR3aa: ASSLFQGNSGNTIY

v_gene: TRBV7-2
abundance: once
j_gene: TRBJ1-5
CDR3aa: ASSQVPNQPQH

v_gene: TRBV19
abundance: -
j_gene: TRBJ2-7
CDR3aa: ASSISGNSYEQY

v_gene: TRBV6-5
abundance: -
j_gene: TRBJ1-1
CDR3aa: ASSDRVGAEAF

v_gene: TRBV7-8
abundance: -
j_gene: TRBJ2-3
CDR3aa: ASSLTPGQAYGSTDTQY

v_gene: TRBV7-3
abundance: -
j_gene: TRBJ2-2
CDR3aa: ASSPPGGPQNTGELF

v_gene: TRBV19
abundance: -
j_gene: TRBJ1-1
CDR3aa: ASIGSLPDTEAF

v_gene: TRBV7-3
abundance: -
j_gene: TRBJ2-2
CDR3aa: ASSPPGGSGELF

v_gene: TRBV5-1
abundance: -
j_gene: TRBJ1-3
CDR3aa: ASSYSGLSGNTIY

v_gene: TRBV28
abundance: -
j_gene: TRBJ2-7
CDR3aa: ASSLPGWDRGSSEQY

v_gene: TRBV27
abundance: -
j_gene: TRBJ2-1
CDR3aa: ASSLSGTGENEQF

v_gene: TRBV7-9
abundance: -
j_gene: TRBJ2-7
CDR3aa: ASSGQGSYEQY

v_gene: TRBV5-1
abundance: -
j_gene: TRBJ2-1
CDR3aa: ASSLGLAGGPLDNEQF

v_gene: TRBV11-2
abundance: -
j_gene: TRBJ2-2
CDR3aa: ASSLSTGTSGELF

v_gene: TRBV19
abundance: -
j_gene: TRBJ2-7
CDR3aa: ASSHQISYEQY

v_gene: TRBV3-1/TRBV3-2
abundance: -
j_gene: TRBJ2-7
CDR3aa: ASSQLTGGDEQY

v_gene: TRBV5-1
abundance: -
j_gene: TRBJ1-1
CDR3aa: ASSLETGVKGTEAF

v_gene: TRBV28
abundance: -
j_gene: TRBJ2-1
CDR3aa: ASGTQYNEQF

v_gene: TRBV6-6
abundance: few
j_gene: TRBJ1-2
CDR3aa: ASSPGQNYGYT

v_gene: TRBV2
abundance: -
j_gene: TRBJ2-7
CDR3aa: ASPGPGHGKPYEQY

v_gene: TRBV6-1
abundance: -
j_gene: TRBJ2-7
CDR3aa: ASIPGTGGHEQY

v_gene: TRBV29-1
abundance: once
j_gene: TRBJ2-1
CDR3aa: SVETIPGQGMNEQF

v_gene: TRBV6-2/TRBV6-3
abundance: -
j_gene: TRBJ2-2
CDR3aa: ASSYWGQGNGELF

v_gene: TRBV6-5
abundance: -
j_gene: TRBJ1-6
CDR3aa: ASSYQVGTGLITLH

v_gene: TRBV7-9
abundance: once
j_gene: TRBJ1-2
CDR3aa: ASSKETGGYT

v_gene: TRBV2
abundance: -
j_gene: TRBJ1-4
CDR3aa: ASEEGDRGRKLF

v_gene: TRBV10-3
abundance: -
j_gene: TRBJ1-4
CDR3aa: AISESTSEKLF

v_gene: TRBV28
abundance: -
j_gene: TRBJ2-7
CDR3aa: ASSPTIKYEQY

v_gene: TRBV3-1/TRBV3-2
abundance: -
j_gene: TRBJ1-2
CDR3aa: ASSQGAQGARGYT

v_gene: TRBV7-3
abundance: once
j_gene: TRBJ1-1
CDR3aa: ASSPNLDSPEAF

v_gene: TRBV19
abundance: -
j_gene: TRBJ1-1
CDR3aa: ASSKTSWGVKTEAF

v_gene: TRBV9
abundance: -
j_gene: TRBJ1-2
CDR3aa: ASSVGGDSYGYT

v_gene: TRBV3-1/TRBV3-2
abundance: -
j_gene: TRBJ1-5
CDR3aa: ASSQVAGGQPQH

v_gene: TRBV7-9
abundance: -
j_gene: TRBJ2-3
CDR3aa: ASVPWTVFRGTQY

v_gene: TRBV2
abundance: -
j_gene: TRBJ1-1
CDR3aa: ASDFGQGYLGAF

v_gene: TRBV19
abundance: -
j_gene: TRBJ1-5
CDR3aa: ASKMVSTGSNQPQH

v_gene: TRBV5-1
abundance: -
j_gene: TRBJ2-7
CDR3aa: ASSGVDRGESYEQY

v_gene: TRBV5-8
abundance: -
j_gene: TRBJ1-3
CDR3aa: ASSLGLFLSGNTIY

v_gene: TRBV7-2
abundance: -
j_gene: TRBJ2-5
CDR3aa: ASSLSTLAQETQY

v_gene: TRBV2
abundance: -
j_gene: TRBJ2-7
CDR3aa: ASSALRGVEQY